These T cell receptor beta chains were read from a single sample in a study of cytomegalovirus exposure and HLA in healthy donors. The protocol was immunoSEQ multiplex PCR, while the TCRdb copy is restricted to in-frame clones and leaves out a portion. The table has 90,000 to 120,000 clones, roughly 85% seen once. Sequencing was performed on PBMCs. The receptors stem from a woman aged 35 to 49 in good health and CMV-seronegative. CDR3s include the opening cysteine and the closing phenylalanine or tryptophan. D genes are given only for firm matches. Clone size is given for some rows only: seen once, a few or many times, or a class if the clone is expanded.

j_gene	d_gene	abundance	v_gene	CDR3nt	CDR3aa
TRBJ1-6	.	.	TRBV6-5	TGTGCCAGCAGCCCACTTGGGACTTTAAACTCACCCCTCCACTTT	CASSPLGTLNSPLHF
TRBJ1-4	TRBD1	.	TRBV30	TGTGCCTGGAGTGGGGGACAGGGCCCTGAAAAACTGTTTTTT	CAWSGGQGPEKLFF
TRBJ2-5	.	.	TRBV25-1	TGTGCCAGCAGTGATCCCGGGGAGGCCGTAGAGACCCAGTACTTC	CASSDPGEAVETQYF
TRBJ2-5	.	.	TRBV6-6	TGTGCCAGCAGTTACCCCGGGGTAAAGACCCAGTACTTC	CASSYPGVKTQYF
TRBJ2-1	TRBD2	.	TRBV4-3	TGCGCCAGCAGCCAAGATCTGGTAGCGGGAGCTGAGCAGTTCTTC	CASSQDLVAGAEQFF
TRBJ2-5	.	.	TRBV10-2	TGCGCCAGCAAGGGTTTGGAGGGGGCGTACCAAGAGACCCAGTACTTC	CASKGLEGAYQETQYF
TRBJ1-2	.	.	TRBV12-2	TGTGCAAGTCGCTTAGGGACAGGGGGCGCGAACTATGGCTACACCTTC	CASRLGTGGANYGYTF
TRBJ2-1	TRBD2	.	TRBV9	TGTGCCAGCAGTAGGAGGGAGGGCAATGAGCAGTTCTTC	CASSRREGNEQFF
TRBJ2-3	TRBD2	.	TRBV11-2	TGTGCCAGCAGCTATGTAGCGGGAGGGGGCACAGATACGCAGTATTTT	CASSYVAGGGTDTQYF
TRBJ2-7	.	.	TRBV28	TGTGCCAGCAGTCTACCCACCTACGAGCAGTACTTC	CASSLPTYEQYF
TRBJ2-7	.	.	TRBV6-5	TGTGCCAGCAGGGCGGGGACCTACGAGCAGTACTTC	CASRAGTYEQYF
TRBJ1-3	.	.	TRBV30	TGTGCCTGGAGTCGGGTCACGAACTCTGGAAACACCATATATTTT	CAWSRVTNSGNTIYF
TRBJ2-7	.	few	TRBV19	TGTGCCAGTAGTATAACGACCACAGGGATCTCCTACGAGCAGTACTTC	CASSITTTGISYEQYF
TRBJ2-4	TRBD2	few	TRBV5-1	TGCGCCAGCAACAGCGGGGGGACGACACGCCTAGCCAAAAACATTCAGTACTTC	CASNSGGTTRLAKNIQYF
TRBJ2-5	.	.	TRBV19	TGTGCCAGTCGCATGGGGCAGCAAGAGACCCAGTACTTC	CASRMGQQETQYF
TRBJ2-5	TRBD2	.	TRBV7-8	TGTGCCAGCAGCTTCGGGACTAGCGGAGAGACCCAGTACTTC	CASSFGTSGETQYF
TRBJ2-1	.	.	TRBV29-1	TGCAGCGTTCAACCTTACGCCGGGTCCTACAATGAGCAGTTCTTC	CSVQPYAGSYNEQFF
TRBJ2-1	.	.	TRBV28	TGTGCCAGCAGCCCCCCGAGGAGGAGCAATACGGAAAATGAGCAGTTCTTC	CASSPPRRSNTENEQFF
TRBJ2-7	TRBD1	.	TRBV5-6	TGTGCCAGCAGCCCTGACAGGGCCATCTACGAGCAGTACTTC	CASSPDRAIYEQYF
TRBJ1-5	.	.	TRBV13	TGTGCCAGCAGCTTGGGGCTCACGAAGGCCAGCAATCAGCCCCAGCATTTT	CASSLGLTKASNQPQHF
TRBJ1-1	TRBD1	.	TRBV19	TGTGCCAGTACCCTAAGGGCGGACAGGGGCACTGAAGCTTTCTTT	CASTLRADRGTEAFF
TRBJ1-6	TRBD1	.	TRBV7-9	TGTGCCAGCAGCTTAGAGTCTTGGGGACAGAGATTTTCACCCCTCCACTTT	CASSLESWGQRFSPLHF
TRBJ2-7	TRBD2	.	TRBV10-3	TGTGCCATCAGTGAGTCTTTAGCGGGACTGCGAAACGAGCAGTACTTC	CAISESLAGLRNEQYF
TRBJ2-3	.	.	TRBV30	TGTGCCTGGAGTACTAGCACAGATACGCAGTATTTT	CAWSTSTDTQYF
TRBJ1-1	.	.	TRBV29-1	TGCAGCGTTGGTGGCAGGGCGAACACTGAAGCTTTCTTT	CSVGGRANTEAFF
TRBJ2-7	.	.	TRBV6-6	TGTGCCAGCAGTTATTCGCAGGGCGGGCAGTACTTC	CASSYSQGGQYF
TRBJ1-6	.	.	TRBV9	TGTGCCAGCAGCCTCAGGGTAGGTTCACCCCTCCACTTT	CASSLRVGSPLHF
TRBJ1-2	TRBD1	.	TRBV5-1	TGCGCCAGCAGCTCAGGGGGCGGCTACACCTTC	CASSSGGGYTF
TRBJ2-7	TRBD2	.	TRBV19	TGTGCCAGTAGCCGGACTAGCGGCTCCTACGAGCAGTACTTC	CASSRTSGSYEQYF
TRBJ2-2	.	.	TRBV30	TGTGCCTGGAGGGACAGCCCAGCCGGGGAGCTGTTTTTT	CAWRDSPAGELFF
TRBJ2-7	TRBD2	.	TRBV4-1	TGCGCCAGCAGCCAAAGGACTAGCGGGGGCTACGAGCAGTACTTC	CASSQRTSGGYEQYF
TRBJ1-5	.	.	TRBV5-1	TGCGCCAGCAGCTACCGGGACGGCGGGGGGAGGTATTTT	CASSYRDGGGRYF
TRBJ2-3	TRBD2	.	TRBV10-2	TGCGCCATTAGGGGAGGGGGCACAGATACGCAGTATTTT	CAIRGGGTDTQYF
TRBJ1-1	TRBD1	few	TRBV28	TGTGCCAGCAGATTCGGGACAGGGAGGAGGAACACTGAAGCTTTCTTT	CASRFGTGRRNTEAFF
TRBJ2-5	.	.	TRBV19	TGTGCCAAAGGCCAGGGGTCGGAGACCCAGTACTTC	CAKGQGSETQYF
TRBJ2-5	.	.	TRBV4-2	TGTGCCAGCAGCCAAGAGGGAGAGCCTAGCGTGGAGGAGACCCAGTACTTC	CASSQEGEPSVEETQYF
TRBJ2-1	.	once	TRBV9	TGTGCCAGCAGCGTCCAGTCCTACAATGAGCAGTTCTTC	CASSVQSYNEQFF
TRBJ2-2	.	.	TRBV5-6	TGTGCCAGCAGCCGACGCGGGTTCACCGGGGAGCTGTTTTTT	CASSRRGFTGELFF
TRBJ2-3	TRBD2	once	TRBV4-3	TGCGCCAGCAGCCAAGATCCGGGGGGGCCTTACACAGATACGCAGTATTTT	CASSQDPGGPYTDTQYF
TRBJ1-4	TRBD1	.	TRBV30	TGTGCCTGGAGACACAGGGGGTTTAATGAAAAACTGTTTTTT	CAWRHRGFNEKLFF
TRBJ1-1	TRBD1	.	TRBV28	TGTGCCAGCAGTCCACGGACAGGGATCCCTGAAGCTTTCTTT	CASSPRTGIPEAFF
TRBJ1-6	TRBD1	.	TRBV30	TGTGCCTGGAGTCGGACAGGGGTCGTAGGTAATTCACCCCTCCACTTT	CAWSRTGVVGNSPLHF
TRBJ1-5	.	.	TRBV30	TGTGCCTGGAGTGAGGGAGGGGGGTATGGCAGATCAGGTCAGCCCCAGCATTTT	CAWSEGGGYGRSGQPQHF
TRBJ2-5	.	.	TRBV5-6	TGTGCCAGCAGCTTGGAGGGCAGGGGAGGGACTCAAGAGACCCAGTACTTC	CASSLEGRGGTQETQYF
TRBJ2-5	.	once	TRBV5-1	TGCGCCAGCAGCCCGACTCAGGACTATCTGGAGACCCAGTACTTC	CASSPTQDYLETQYF
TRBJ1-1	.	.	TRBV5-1	TGCGCCAGCAGCTTGAGCAGGGTGAACACTGAAGCTTTCTTT	CASSLSRVNTEAFF
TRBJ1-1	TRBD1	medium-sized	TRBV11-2	TGTGCCAGCAGCTTAGGACAGGGGGCGCTCACTGAAGCTTTCTTT	CASSLGQGALTEAFF
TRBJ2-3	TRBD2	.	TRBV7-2	TGTGCCAGCAGTCTGAGCGGGAGAAACCCAGATACGCAGTATTTT	CASSLSGRNPDTQYF
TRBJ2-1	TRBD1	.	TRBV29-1	TGCAGCGTCGAGGACAGGGGCCGGCAGTTCTTC	CSVEDRGRQFF
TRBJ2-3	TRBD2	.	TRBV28	TGTGCCAGCAGTTTATTTCCTAGCGGGGGCCTAGATACGCAGTATTTT	CASSLFPSGGLDTQYF
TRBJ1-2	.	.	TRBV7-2	TGTGCCAGCAGCACTCGGGGGGGAGGGGAAACCTCCTATGGCTACACCTTC	CASSTRGGGETSYGYTF
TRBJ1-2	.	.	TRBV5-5	TGTGCCAGCAGCTTACAGAGCCACGGGGTCTACGGCTACACCTTC	CASSLQSHGVYGYTF